This entry lists 31 T cell receptor beta chains sequenced from one sample in a study of blood T cell repertoires in COVID-19. Sequencing used immunoSEQ multiplex PCR; TCRdb keeps in-frame clones, though not all of them. Here the sample spans roughly 180,000 clones, approximately 86% being singletons. Input material: peripheral blood. The receptors shown here come from a man aged 55 to 69 who had recovered from COVID-19.

The rearrangement joins TRBV18 to TRBJ1-6; D is possibly TRBD1 (6 bases). The CDR3 has 13 amino acids. The ends were cut back, 5 bases at V and 8 bases at J, with 10 bases in the middle. Germline lookup yields CDR1 KGHSH and CDR2 LQKENI. In DNA, the CDR3 is TGTGCCAGCTCAGCATCAGGGGATTCACCCCTCCACTTT. Amino acid sequence: CASSASGDSPLHF.

The rearrangement joins TRBV30 to TRBJ2-1; a weak D match, TRBD1 (6 bases). From germline, CDR1 is GTSNPN and CDR2 SVGIG (reference sequence). V lost 0 bases to trimming and J lost 0 bases, with 15 bases between them. This CDR3 has 17 amino acids. The CDR3 DNA follows: TGTGCCTGGAGTGTAAGCAGGGGCCTTAGCTCCTACAATGAGCAGTTCTTC. Its translation is CAWSVSRGLSSYNEQFF.

J is TRBJ1-1 and V is TRBV21-1. TRBV21-1 is shown as a pseudogene. This CDR3 region has 11 residues. CDR3 residues: CASRIRTEAFF. The CDR3 DNA sequence: TGTGCCAGCAGAATTCGCACTGAAGCTTTCTTT.

The chain is built from TRBV6-2 or TRBV6-3 and TRBJ1-2; D may be TRBD1 (5 bases). With 5 bases removed from V and 0 bases from J, the gap between germline ends came to 13 bases. The V gene's germline CDR1 is MNHEY and CDR2 SVGEGT. This CDR3 has 15 residues. The CDR3 reads CASSHGRGTNYGYTF. The CDR3 DNA reads as TGTGCCAGCAGTCACGGGCGGGGCACTAACTATGGCTACACCTTC.

This clone occurred once. The chain employs TRBV12-3 or TRBV12-4 and TRBJ1-1; D uncertain. V dropped 5 bases and J dropped 3 bases, with 10 bases sitting between them. The CDR3 covers 13 residues. The CDR3 sequence is CASSGTMHTEAFF. Written as DNA, the CDR3 is TGTGCCAGCAGTGGAACTATGCACACTGAAGCTTTCTTT.

The V call is TRBV24-1, the J call TRBJ2-7; 8 bases match TRBD2. This CDR3 is 15 amino acids long. With V trimmed by 3 bases and J by 3 bases, 6 bases remained unmatched. The germline V gene has CDR1 KGHDR and CDR2 SFDVKD. The CDR3 protein is CATSDPTSGDYEQYF. For the CDR3, the DNA is TGTGCCACCAGTGATCCCACTAGCGGAGACTACGAGCAGTACTTC.

The rearrangement links TRBV5-1 to TRBJ1-6; no reliable D call. This CDR3 is built from 14 residues. Trimming shortened V by 2 bases and J by 5 bases, and 8 bases separated the two germline ends. CDR1 is SGHRS and CDR2 is YFSETQ in the germline V gene. CDR3 DNA sequence: TGCGCCAGCAGCTTCGGTTATGATAATTCACCCCTCCACTTT. It encodes CASSFGYDNSPLHF.

Remarks on this clone: The junction departs from the called germline gene at one end, perhaps through a read error. V is TRBV11-1 and J is TRBJ2-7; tentative D call: TRBD2 (5 bases). Germline lookup yields CDR1 SGHAT and CDR2 FQDESV (reference sequence). This CDR3 contains 8 residues. Here the CDR3 reads CASSLSGF. The CDR3 region has the DNA TGTGCCAGCAGCTTATCGGGGTTC.

This clone was seen a single time. This chain connects TRBV2 to TRBJ1-1; weak D call: TRBD1 (6 bases). Germline V gives CDR1 SNHLY, CDR2 FYNNEI. The CDR3 length is 14 residues. The V gene lost 7 bases and the J gene lost 3 bases, with 15 bases spanning the gap. CDR3 in amino acids: CASTTQGGDTEAFF. The CDR3 coding sequence is TGTGCCAGCACCACACAGGGAGGGGACACTGAAGCTTTCTTT.

The rearrangement links TRBV7-2 to TRBJ1-2; D is perhaps TRBD1 (6 bases). Germline CDR1 and CDR2: SGHTA and FQGNSA. V was trimmed by 4 bases and J by 1 base, leaving 16 bases between them. The CDR3 contains 16 residues. The CDR3 DNA follows: TGTGCCAGCAGCTATTCCGGGGGGGCAATTAACTATGGCTACACCTTC. It specifies CASSYSGGAINYGYTF. Filled out from reference TRBV7-2 and TRBJ1-2, the complete variable domain reads GAGVSQSPSNKVTEKGKDVELRCDPISGHTALYWYRQSLGQGLEFLIYFQGNSAPDKSGLPSDRFSAERTGGSVSTLTIQRTQQEDSAVYLCASSYSGGAINYGYTFGSGTRLTVV.

The chain employs TRBV6-5 and TRBJ2-7; TRBD1 matches at 8 bases. This CDR3 is 14 amino acids long. Per the germline V gene, CDR1 is MNHEY and CDR2 is SVGAGI. Trimming cost V 6 bases and J 4 bases; bases outside gene matches: 8. The DNA for the CDR3 is TGTGCCAGCAGCTCAACGACAGGGGCATACGAGCAGTACTTC. This translates into CASSSTTGAYEQYF.

This sequence joins TRBV5-5 and TRBJ1-3; D unresolved. Germline V gene data show CDR1 as SGHKS and CDR2 as YYEKEE (reference sequence). The V and J ends lost 4 bases and 15 bases respectively, with 17 bases between them. This CDR3 has 12 residues. CDR3 region: CASSKMGSEGYF. The CDR3 coding sequence is TGTGCCAGCAGCAAAATGGGGTCGGAGGGATATTTT. The whole variable domain, filled in from reference TRBV5-5 and TRBJ1-3, reads DAGVTQSPTHLIKTRGQQVTLRCSPISGHKSVSWYQQVLGQGPQFIFQYYEKEERGRGNFPDRFSARQFPNYSSELNVNALLLGDSALYLCASSKMGSEGYFGEGSWLTVV.

The CDR3 DNA reads TGTGCCAGCAGTTTACTAGGCCTCAATGAGCAGTTCTTC. As protein: CASSLLGLNEQFF. This chain links TRBV6-2 or TRBV6-3 with TRBJ2-1, with D perhaps matching TRBD2 (5 bases). The CDR3 totals 13 residues. Trimming shortened V by 4 bases and J by 6 bases, and 10 bases separated the two germline ends. CDR1 and CDR2 (germline): MNHEY, SVGEGT.

The gene calls are TRBV3-1 (or the pseudogene TRBV3-2) and TRBJ2-7; D is possibly TRBD1 (5 bases). The V end was cut by 3 bases, the J end by 3 bases, with 18 bases between. The CDR3 runs 16 residues. Germline-derived CDR1 and CDR2 are LGHDT and YNNKEL (reference sequence). The CDR3 DNA sequence: TGTGCCAGCAGCCAGCCTGGGTCAGGGTACGACTACGAGCAGTACTTC. This translates into CASSQPGSGYDYEQYF.

The chain employs TRBV6-5 and TRBJ2-3; D might be TRBD2 (7 bases). The V gene lost 6 bases and the J gene lost 2 bases, with 15 bases spanning the gap. The germline CDR1 and CDR2 sequences are MNHEY and SVGAGI. CDR3 length equals 15 residues. The CDR3, as DNA: TGTGCCAGCAGAGACCGGCGGGGGCCCACAGATACGCAGTATTTT. Its translation: CASRDRRGPTDTQYF.

V is TRBV29-1 and J is TRBJ2-3, with TRBD1 matching 7 bases. V shed 5 bases, J shed 3 bases, and the junction held 8 bases outside the gene matches. Germline V CDR1 and CDR2: SQVTM, ANQGSEA. This CDR3 comprises 14 residues. The CDR3 DNA reads as TGCAGCGTTAAGGGGGACAGTTATACAGATACGCAGTATTTT. It yields the protein CSVKGDSYTDTQYF.

V gene TRBV4-1 combines with J gene TRBJ2-7; 8 nucleotides agree with TRBD2. Germline values: CDR1 MGHRA, CDR2 YSYEKL. CDR3 length: 18 amino acids. The V gene end was trimmed by 1 base and the J gene end by 7 bases; junction bases not matched to a gene: 18. Here the CDR3 reads CASSQAALKVAGSGEQYF. CDR3 DNA: TGCGCCAGCAGCCAAGCCGCCTTGAAGGTAGCGGGGTCGGGAGAGCAGTACTTC.

The V call is TRBV29-1, the J call TRBJ1-1, with 9 bases fitting TRBD1. The trim removed 3 bases at V and 8 bases at J, leaving 10 bases unmatched. Germline assignment: CDR1 SQVTM and CDR2 ANQGSEA. The CDR3 is 14 residues long. This CDR3 is CSVEGQGFFLEAFF. CDR3 nucleotide sequence: TGCAGCGTTGAGGGACAGGGTTTTTTCCTCGAAGCTTTCTTT.

The CDR3 here is CASSFRESGEQYF. DNA of the CDR3: TGTGCCAGCAGTTTTAGGGAATCGGGGGAGCAGTACTTC. The chain couples TRBV12-3 or TRBV12-4 to TRBJ2-7; tentatively, D is TRBD2 (5 bases). The CDR3 length is 13 residues. Trimming removed 3 bases at V and 7 bases at J, with 13 bases between.

The rearrangement uses TRBV21-1 and TRBJ1-5. TRBV21-1 is noted as a pseudogene. The CDR3 length is 17 residues. CDR3 in DNA: TGTGCCAGCAGCAGTAGGTCGGCGGAGTATAGCAATCAGCCCCAGCATTTT. Translating gives CASSSRSAEYSNQPQHF.

The chain links TRBV13 to TRBJ2-1; a weak D match, TRBD1 (6 bases). The V gene's germline CDR1 is PRHDT and CDR2 FYEKMQ (reference sequence). This CDR3 is built from 16 residues. With 1 base removed from V and 8 bases from J, the gap between germline ends came to 18 bases. CDR3 protein: CASSLEATGLVDEQFF. CDR3 nucleotide sequence: TGTGCCAGCAGCTTAGAGGCAACAGGGTTGGTCGATGAGCAGTTCTTC.

V usage is TRBV3-1 (or the pseudogene TRBV3-2) and J usage is TRBJ2-7; perhaps TRBD1 as D (6 bases). Germline loops: CDR1 LGHDT, CDR2 YNNKEL (reference sequence). V lost 2 bases, J lost 2 bases, and 10 bases lay in between. The CDR3 loop spans 14 amino acids. CDR3 nucleotide sequence: TGTGCCAGCAGCCAAAGACAGGCGACCTACGAGCAGTACTTC. It codes for CASSQRQATYEQYF.

The chain has TRBV6-5 and TRBJ1-2; D uncertain. V lost 10 bases and J lost 2, with 14 bases in between. Germline lookup yields CDR1 MNHEY and CDR2 SVGAGI. The CDR3 spans 13 residues. CDR3 loop: CATLPGANYGYTF. The CDR3 nucleotides read TGTGCCACTCTCCCAGGCGCCAACTATGGCTACACCTTC.

This clone was seen only a few times. The genes are TRBV4-2 and TRBJ1-5; 7 nucleotides line up with TRBD1. J was trimmed by 7 bases and V by 1 base; bases with no gene match: 4. CDR1 LGHNA and CDR2 YNFKEQ come from the germline V gene. The CDR3 loop spans 14 amino acids. CDR3 residues: CASSQVGTAQPQHF. DNA for the CDR3: TGTGCCAGCAGCCAAGTCGGGACAGCCCAGCCCCAGCATTTT.

The V gene is TRBV3-1 (or the pseudogene TRBV3-2), the J gene TRBJ1-1, with a weak D call TRBD1 (6 bases). Trimming shortened V by 1 base and J by 4 bases, and 7 bases separated the two germline ends. The germline V gene encodes CDR1 LGHDT and CDR2 YNNKEL (reference sequence). This CDR3 has 13 amino acids. Written as DNA, the CDR3 is TGTGCCAGCAGCCAAGTGGGGGCCACTGAAGCTTTCTTT. Encoded protein: CASSQVGATEAFF.

The chain is built from TRBV19 and TRBJ1-2, with unresolved D. The CDR3 has 13 residues. The ends were cut back, 10 bases at V and 0 bases at J, with 12 bases in the middle. CDR1 and CDR2 from the germline V gene are LNHDA and SQIVND (reference sequence). For the CDR3, the DNA is TGTGCCACCAGCGCACTGTCTAACTATGGCTACACCTTC. It yields the protein CATSALSNYGYTF.

The J gene is TRBJ2-3, the V gene TRBV7-9; 7 bases are shared with TRBD2. Per the germline V gene, CDR1 is SEHNR and CDR2 is FQNEAQ (reference sequence). V was pared by 1 base and J by 2 bases, with 6 bases of the junction left unmatched. The CDR3 spans 16 residues. The CDR3 here is CASSLDGAGDTDTQYF. The CDR3 DNA reads TGTGCCAGCAGCTTAGATGGCGCGGGGGACACAGATACGCAGTATTTT.

J is TRBJ1-1 and V is TRBV6-5, with 7 positions matching TRBD1. Trimming at V came to 0 bases and at J to 14 bases, leaving 9 bases not matched to a gene. This CDR3 spans 13 amino acids. Germline loops: CDR1 MNHEY, CDR2 SVGAGI. CDR3 loop: CASSYSFGQAGFF. DNA for the CDR3: TGTGCCAGCAGTTACTCATTTGGACAGGCCGGGTTCTTT.

This clone was counted between two and nine times. J is TRBJ1-1 and V is TRBV11-3; D gene unclear. CDR1 SGHNT and CDR2 YENEEA come from the germline V gene. Trimming cost V 5 bases and J 3 bases, with 13 bases left between them. The CDR3 is made up of 14 amino acids. The CDR3 region is CASSRGLTDTEAFF. CDR3 in DNA: TGTGCCAGCAGCCGAGGGTTGACGGACACTGAAGCTTTCTTT. The full variable domain, completed using reference TRBV11-3 and TRBJ1-1, is EAGVVQSPRYKIIEKKQPVAFWCNPISGHNTLYWYLQNLGQGPELLIRYENEEAVDDSQLPKDRFSAERLKGVDSTLKIQPAELGDSAVYLCASSRGLTDTEAFFGQGTRLTVV.

V and J are TRBV5-1 and TRBJ1-1; D ambiguous. Germline CDR1 SGHRS, CDR2 YFSETQ. V was shortened by 4 bases and J by 1 base, with 5 bases between the two germline ends. The CDR3 is made up of 12 amino acids. CDR3 amino acids: CASSPSNTEAFF. The CDR3, as DNA: TGCGCCAGCAGCCCCTCGAACACTGAAGCTTTCTTT.

The chain has TRBV29-1 and TRBJ2-7, with 7 bases matching TRBD1. The CDR3 is 13 amino acids. Germline values: CDR1 SQVTM, CDR2 ANQGSEA. V was pared by 7 bases and J by 0 bases, with 6 bases of the junction left unmatched. The CDR3, as DNA: TGCAGCGAGCACGGGACAGACTCCTACGAGCAGTACTTC. Protein sequence: CSEHGTDSYEQYF.